This T cell receptor (beta chain) was sequenced for a study of cytotoxic CD8 clonotypes in ibrutinib-treated CLL (dated by TCRdb to the early 2020s). With respect to the entire study: The cohort had about a dozen relapsed/refractory and more than 14 treatment-naive patients; roughly 18 were IGHV unmutated. Every sample from remission and from progressive disease was obtained while the patients were still on ibrutinib. Response samples were obtained after a median of around eleven months of treatment, with a range of roughly 6 to 36 months. Longitudinal samples were obtainable from about 30% of the roughly 90 participants in the trial. On average, each sample yielded 255,043 productive templates and tens of thousands of productive rearrangements. Cryopreserved peripheral blood mononuclear cells were collected at three points: before therapy, at response, and at either sustained remission or disease progression. Responses were partial in some 24 patients and complete in 2; after median about 63 months follow-up, about 14 stayed in remission and some twelve progressed. Findings and caveats that apply to the study as a whole: Lymph node repertoires were not examined, and the timing of sampling was not matched between patients in sustained remission and those whose disease progressed. At ibrutinib response clonality went up, during sustained remission it held steady, and at progression it dropped back toward baseline. Baseline clonality exceeded that of age-matched healthy donors and correlated strongly with circulating CD8+ T-cell counts. Public clonotypes were rare and either shrank or stayed stable during treatment, and the rise in clonality at ibrutinib response reflected expansion of private clonotypes.

The time point label on this specimen signifies: progressive disease on ibrutinib. For TCR beta library preparation, about 2 micrograms of genomic DNA was extracted from cryopreserved PBMCs. Longitudinal blood samples from CLL patients on ibrutinib monotherapy underwent high-throughput TCR beta sequencing. The patients took part in an open-label, single-center phase 2 trial of ibrutinib monotherapy. The goal of deep resolution MiSeq sequencing was a depth between 1 in 1 million and 1 in 200,000 T cells, and coverage averaged 10x per clonotype. The immunoSEQ hsTCRB Kit was used to generate the TCR beta libraries. Per the original workflow: ImmunoSEQ Data Assistant and ImmunoSEQ Analyzer were used for data analysis, and V, D and J genes were assigned according to IMGT definitions. Clonality was computed as one minus normalized Shannon entropy of productive rearrangement frequencies, ranging from 0 to 1. Only overrepresented clonotypes making up at least 0.05% of the repertoire of each patient were included in the public clonotype analysis. Some 12 age-matched healthy donor repertoires from immuneACCESS served as clonality controls. TCRdb retrieved this table from immuneACCESS and kept in-frame rearrangements only. Not all clones are present; in checked studies, unresolved V genes account for under half, and no reason is known for the remainder. For V, J and clone size, that table is used; D and trimming come from the DNA. The sample has roughly 70,000 clones on record, around 84% of them singletons. Roughly 8% of the sample is in the top ten clones.

Turning to this clone: No antigen is known for it. No per-base quality is available; no much larger clone lies one base away.

Reading from cysteine to phenylalanine, the CDR3 counts 17 amino acids. The entry retains the CDR3 DNA only, 51 bases that are in frame from base 1. Compared with germline, V lacks 0 bases and J lacks 5 bases; bases without a gene match: 9. The germline V gene gives CDR1 as MNHNS and CDR2 as SASEGT. Rearrangement joined TRBV6-1 to TRBJ2-2; 7 bases in between match TRBD1. This specimen was PBMCs, taken at disease progression, from a patient treated with ibrutinib. This TCR was recovered from a human donor with chronic lymphocytic leukemia. The CDR3 in this case is CASSEAHRGSWTGELFF. The sequenced DNA: TGTGCCAGCAGTGAAGCACACAGGGGATCGTGGACCGGGGAGCTGTTTTTT.